This TCR beta chain was observed in a study of CD8 T cells in Susac syndrome. Study observations and caveats: Approximately 16 Susac-specific public clones were found in total CD8+ repertoires and roughly five in CD8+ TEMRA repertoires. The study conceded that its TCR sequencing and HLA analysis involved relatively few individuals.

Reverse transcription of roughly 0.5 to 1 ug RNA was performed with random hexamers. TCR beta CDR3 was amplified by immunoSEQ covering 54 Vbeta and 13 Jbeta. TCRdb analysed the immunoSEQ multiplex PCR reads with MiXCR anew, one entry per CDR3 protein. This table has 85,000 to 130,000 distinct CDR3 sequences, roughly 94% appearing once. This CDR3 region has 14 residues. Germline CDR1 reads SGHAT; CDR2 reads FQNNGV. Trimming took 2 bases from V and 5 from J, leaving 10 bases between them. Regarding this clonotype: Antigen unknown.

Sequencing of TCR beta was performed on blood CD8+ T cells and on blood CD4+ T cells. The sequenced material came from CD8+ T cells from PBMCs. The TCR sequence derives from a human donor with Susac syndrome. The rearrangement joins TRBV11-2 to TRBJ2-4; TRBD2 might be the D (7 bases). In DNA form, the CDR3 reads TGTGCCAGCAGCTTAACGGGGGGCCAAAACATTCAGTACTTC. This translates into CASSLTGGQNIQYF.